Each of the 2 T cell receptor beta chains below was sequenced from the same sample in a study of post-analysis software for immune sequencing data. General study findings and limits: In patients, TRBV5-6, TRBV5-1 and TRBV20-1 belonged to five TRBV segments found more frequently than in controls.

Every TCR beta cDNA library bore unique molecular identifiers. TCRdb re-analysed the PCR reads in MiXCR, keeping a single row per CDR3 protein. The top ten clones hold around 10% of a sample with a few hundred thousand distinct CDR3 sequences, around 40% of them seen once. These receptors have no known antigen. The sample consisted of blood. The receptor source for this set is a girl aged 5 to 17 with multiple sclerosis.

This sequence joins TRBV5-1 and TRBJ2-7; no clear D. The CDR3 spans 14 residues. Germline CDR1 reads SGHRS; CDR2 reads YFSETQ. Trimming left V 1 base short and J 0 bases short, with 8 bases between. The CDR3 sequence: CASSLRISSYEQYF. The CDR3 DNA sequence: TGCGCCAGCAGCTTGAGAATCAGCTCCTACGAGCAGTACTTC.

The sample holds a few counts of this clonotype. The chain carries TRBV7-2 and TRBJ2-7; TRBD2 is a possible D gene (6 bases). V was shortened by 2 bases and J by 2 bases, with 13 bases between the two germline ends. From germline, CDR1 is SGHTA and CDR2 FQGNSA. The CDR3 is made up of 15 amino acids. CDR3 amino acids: CASSLNSGAPYEQYF. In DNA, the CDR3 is TGTGCCAGCAGCTTAAATAGCGGTGCACCCTACGAGCAGTACTTC.